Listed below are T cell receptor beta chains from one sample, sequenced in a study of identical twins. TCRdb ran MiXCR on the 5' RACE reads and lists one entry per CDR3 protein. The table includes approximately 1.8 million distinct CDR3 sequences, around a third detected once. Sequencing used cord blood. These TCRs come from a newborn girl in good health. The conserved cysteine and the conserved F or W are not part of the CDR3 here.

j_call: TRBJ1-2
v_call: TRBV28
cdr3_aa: ASSSLKATGAYGYT

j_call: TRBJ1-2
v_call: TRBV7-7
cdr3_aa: ASSFLGRGGFNYGYT

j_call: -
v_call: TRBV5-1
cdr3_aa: ARRYNEQY

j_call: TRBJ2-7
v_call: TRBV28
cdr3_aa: ASSAMTGTSGYEQY

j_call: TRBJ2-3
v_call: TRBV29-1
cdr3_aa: SAVPTRKGTDTQY

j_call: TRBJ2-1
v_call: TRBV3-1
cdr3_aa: ASSQASFGAGGSSCNEQF

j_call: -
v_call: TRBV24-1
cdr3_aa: ATSDTPPGTDSYNEQY

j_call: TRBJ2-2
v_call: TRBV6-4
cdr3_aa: ASSEIPRGTGELF

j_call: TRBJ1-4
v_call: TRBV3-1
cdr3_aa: ASSQGGRINEKLF

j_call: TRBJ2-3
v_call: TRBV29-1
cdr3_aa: SAAAHTDTQY

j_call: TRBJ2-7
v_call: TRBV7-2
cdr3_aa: ASFRGLAGVGEQY

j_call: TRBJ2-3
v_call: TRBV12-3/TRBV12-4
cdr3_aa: ASSLARRGRSADTQY

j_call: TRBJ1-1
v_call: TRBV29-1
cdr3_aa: SVSPGQNTEAF

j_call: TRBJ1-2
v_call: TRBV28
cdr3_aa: ASREPYYGYT

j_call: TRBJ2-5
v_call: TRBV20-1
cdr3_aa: SATGAGGYQETQY

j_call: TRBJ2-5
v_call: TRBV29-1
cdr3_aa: SVDSLSGRANEQY

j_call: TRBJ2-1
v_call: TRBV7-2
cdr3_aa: ASSLRVRGGRAYNEQF

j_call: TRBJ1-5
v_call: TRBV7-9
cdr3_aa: ASSLGTGWEPQH

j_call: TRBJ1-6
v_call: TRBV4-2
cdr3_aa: ASSLGGLETALH

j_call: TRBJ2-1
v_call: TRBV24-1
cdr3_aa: ATSDTTGTSGKNEQF

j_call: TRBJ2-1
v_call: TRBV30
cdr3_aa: AWTLAEGRDEQF

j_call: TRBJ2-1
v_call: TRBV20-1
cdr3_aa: SALGVAGASYNEQF

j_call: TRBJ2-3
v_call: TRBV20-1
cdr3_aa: SARDLQASTDTQY

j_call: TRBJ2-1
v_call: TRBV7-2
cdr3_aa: ASSLAGTSGRNNEQF

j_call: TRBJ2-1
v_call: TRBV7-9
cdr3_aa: ASSNFRDRGLREQF

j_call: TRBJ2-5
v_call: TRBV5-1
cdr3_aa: ASSSRGQGAETQY

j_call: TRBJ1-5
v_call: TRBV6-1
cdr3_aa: ASSEDGRTNQPQH

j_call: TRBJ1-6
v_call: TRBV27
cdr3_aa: ASSAGASSPLH

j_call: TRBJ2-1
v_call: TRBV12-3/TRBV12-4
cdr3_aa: ASSPWTGSYNEQF

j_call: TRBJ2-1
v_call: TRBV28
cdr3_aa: ASKRRNEQF

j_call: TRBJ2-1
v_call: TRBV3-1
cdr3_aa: ASSRQGSNYNEQF

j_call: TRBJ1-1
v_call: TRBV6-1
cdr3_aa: ASREQGLEAF

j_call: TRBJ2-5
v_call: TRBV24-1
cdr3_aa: ATSDFSQETQY

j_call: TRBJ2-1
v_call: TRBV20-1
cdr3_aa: SAQRGTSYNEQF

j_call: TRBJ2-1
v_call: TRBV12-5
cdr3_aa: ASGLSPDYNEQF

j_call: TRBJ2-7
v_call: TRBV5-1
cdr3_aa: ASSLGQPTYEQY

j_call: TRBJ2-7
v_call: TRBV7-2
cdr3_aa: ASSVALVGAYEQY

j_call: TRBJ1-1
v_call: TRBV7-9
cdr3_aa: ASSLVGRGGSTEAF

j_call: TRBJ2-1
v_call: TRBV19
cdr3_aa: ASSPRGHGQF

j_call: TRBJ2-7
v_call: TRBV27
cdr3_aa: ASSLSLTSPLREQY

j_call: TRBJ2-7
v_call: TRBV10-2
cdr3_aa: ASNRGFPSYEQY